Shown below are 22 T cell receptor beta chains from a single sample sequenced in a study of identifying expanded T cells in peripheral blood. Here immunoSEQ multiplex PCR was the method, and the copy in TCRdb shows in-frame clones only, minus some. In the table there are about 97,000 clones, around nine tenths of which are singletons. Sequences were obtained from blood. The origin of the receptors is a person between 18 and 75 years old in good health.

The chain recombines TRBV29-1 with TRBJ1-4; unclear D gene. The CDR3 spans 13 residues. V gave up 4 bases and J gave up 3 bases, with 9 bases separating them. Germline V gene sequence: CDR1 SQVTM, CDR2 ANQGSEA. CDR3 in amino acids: CSVVGRSNEKLFF. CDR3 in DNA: TGCAGCGTTGTTGGCAGGTCTAATGAAAAACTGTTTTTT. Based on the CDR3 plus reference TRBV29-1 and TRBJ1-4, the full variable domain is SAVISQKPSRDICQRGTSLTIQCQVDSQVTMMFWYRQQPGQSLTLIATANQGSEATYESGFVIDKFPISRPNLTFSTLTVSNMSPEDSSIYLCSVVGRSNEKLFFGSGTQLSVL.

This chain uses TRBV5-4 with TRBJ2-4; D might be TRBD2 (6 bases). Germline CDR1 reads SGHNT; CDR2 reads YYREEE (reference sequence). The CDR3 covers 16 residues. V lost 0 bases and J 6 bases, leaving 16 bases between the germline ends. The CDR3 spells CASSLDSTGGGNIQYF. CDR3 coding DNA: TGTGCCAGCAGCTTGGATTCCACCGGGGGTGGAAACATTCAGTACTTC.

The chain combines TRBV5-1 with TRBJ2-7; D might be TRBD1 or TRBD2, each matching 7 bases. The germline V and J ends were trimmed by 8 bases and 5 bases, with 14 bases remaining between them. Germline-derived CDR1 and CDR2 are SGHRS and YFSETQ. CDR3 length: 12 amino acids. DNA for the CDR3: TGCGCCAGTGGGGAGGGGGCGAACGAGCAGTACTTC. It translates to CASGEGANEQYF.

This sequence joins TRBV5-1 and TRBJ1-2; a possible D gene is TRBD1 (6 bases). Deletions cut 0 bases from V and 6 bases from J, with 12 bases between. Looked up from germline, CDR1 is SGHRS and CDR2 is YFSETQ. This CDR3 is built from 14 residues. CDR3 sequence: CASSLGYQGNGYTF. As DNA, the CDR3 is TGCGCCAGCAGCTTGGGGTATCAGGGGAATGGCTACACCTTC.

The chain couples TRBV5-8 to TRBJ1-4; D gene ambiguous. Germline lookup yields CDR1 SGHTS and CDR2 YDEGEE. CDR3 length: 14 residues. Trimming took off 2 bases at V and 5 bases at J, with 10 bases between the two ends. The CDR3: CASSLGGSNEKLFF. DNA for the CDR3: TGTGCCAGCAGCTTAGGAGGGTCCAATGAAAAACTGTTTTTT.

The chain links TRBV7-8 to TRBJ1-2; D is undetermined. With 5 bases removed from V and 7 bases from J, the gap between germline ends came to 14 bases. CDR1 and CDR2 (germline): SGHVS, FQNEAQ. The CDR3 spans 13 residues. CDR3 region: CASSPNTVSGYTF. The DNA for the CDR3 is TGTGCCAGCAGCCCAAACACGGTGTCTGGCTACACCTTC.

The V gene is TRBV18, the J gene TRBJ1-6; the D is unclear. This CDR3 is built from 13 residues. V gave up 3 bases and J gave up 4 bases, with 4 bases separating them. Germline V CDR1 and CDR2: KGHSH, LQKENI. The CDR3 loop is CASSPQYNSPLHF. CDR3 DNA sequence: TGTGCCAGCTCACCCCAATATAATTCACCCCTCCACTTT.

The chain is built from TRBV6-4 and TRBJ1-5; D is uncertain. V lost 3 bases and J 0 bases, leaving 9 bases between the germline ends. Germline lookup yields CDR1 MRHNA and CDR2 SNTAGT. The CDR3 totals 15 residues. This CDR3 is CASSEVFGSNQPQHF. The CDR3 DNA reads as TGTGCCAGCAGTGAGGTGTTCGGTAGCAATCAGCCCCAGCATTTT.

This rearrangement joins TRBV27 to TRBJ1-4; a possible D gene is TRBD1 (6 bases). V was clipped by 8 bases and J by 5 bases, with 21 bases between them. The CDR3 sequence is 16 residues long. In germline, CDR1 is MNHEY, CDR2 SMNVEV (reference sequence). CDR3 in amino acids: CASGPLGAGANEKLFF. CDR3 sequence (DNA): TGTGCCAGCGGTCCCCTGGGGGCGGGGGCGAATGAAAAACTGTTTTTT.

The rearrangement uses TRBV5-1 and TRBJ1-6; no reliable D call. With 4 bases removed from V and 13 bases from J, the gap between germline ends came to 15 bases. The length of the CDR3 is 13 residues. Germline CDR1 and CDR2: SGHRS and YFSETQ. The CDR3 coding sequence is TGCGCCAGCAGCCCCGATCTGGCCTCCCCCCTCCACTTT. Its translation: CASSPDLASPLHF.

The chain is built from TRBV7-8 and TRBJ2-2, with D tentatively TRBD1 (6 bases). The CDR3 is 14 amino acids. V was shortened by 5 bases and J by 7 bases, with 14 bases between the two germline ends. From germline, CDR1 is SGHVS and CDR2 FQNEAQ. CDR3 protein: CASSTRQDRGELFF. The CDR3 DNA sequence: TGTGCCAGCAGCACCCGACAGGATCGCGGGGAGCTGTTTTTT.

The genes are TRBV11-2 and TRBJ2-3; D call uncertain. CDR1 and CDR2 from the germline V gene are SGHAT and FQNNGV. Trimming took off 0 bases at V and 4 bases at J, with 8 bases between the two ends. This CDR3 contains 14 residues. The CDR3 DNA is TGTGCCAGCAGCTTAGATTTTCAGGCAGATACGCAGTATTTT. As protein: CASSLDFQADTQYF.

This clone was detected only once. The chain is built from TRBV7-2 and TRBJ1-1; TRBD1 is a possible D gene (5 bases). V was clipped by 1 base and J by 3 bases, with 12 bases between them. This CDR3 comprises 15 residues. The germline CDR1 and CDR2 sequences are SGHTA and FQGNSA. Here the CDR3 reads CASSLEWGRDTEAFF. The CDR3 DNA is TGTGCCAGCAGCTTAGAATGGGGCCGAGACACTGAAGCTTTCTTT.

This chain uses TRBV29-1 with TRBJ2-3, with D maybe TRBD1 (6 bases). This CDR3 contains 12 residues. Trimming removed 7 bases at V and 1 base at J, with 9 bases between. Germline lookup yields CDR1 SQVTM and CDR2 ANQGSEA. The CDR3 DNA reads TGCAGCGGGGGGCCGGGCACAGATACGCAGTATTTT. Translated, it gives CSGGPGTDTQYF.

The CDR3 nucleotides read TGCAGCGTTCCGACAGGTCGTAGCTACACCTTC. Translated: CSVPTGRSYTF. The V gene is TRBV29-1, the J gene TRBJ1-2; D possibly corresponds to TRBD1 (6 bases). Germline V gene sequence: CDR1 SQVTM, CDR2 ANQGSEA. V was clipped by 5 bases and J by 9 bases, with 13 bases between them. The length of the CDR3 is 11 residues.

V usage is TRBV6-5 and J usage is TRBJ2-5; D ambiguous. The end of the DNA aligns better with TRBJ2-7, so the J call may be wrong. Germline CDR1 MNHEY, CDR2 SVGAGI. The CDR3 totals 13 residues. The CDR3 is CASRTTDSYEQYF. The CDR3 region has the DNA TGTGCCAGCAGAACGACTGATTCCTACGAGCAGTACTTC.

For the CDR3, the DNA is TGTGCCAGCGGTCCCAGGGCACGGGAGACCCAGTACTTC. Its translation: CASGPRARETQYF. The chain links TRBV27 to TRBJ2-5, with D possibly TRBD1 on 5 matching bases. CDR1 is MNHEY, CDR2 SMNVEV, per germline (reference sequence). The CDR3 length is 13 residues. V lost 8 bases, J lost 5 bases, and 15 bases lay in between.

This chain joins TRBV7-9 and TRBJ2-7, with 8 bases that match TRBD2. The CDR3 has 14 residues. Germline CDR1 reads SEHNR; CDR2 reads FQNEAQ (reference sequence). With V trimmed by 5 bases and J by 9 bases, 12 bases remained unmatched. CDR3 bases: TGTGCCAGCAGCCCCACGGGAGGGGCGCAGGTGCAGTACTTC. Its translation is CASSPTGGAQVQYF. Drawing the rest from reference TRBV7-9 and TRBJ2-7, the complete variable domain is DTGVSQNPRHKITKRGQNVTFRCDPISEHNRLYWYRQTLGQGPEFLTYFQNEAQLEKSRLLSDRFSAERPKGSFSTLEIQRTEQGDSAMYLCASSPTGGAQVQYFGPGTRLTVT.

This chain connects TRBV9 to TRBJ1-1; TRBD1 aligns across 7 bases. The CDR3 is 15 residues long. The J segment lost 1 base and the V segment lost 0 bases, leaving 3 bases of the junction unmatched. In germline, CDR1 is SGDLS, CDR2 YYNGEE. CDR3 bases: TGTGCCAGCAGCGTAGACGGGACAGAGAACACTGAAGCTTTCTTT. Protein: CASSVDGTENTEAFF.

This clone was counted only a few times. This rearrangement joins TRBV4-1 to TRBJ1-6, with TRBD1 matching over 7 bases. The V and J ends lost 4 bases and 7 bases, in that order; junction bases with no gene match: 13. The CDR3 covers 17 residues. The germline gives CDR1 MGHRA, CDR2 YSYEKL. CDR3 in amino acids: CASSLTPQGRTNSPLHF. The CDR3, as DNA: TGCGCCAGCAGCCTGACCCCACAGGGGAGAACGAATTCACCCCTCCACTTT.

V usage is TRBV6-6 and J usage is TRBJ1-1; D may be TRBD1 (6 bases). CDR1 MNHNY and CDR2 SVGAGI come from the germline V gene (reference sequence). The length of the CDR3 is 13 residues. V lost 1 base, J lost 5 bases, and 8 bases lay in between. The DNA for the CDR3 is TGTGCCAGCAGTTACTTAGGGGGAACTGAAGCTTTCTTT. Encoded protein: CASSYLGGTEAFF.

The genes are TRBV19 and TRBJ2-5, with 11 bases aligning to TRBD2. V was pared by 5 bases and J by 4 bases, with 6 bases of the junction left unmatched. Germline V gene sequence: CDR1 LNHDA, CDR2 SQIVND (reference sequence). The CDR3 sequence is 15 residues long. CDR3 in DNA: TGTGCCAGTAGTGTTAGCGGGGGGGCCACAGAGACCCAGTACTTC. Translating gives CASSVSGGATETQYF.